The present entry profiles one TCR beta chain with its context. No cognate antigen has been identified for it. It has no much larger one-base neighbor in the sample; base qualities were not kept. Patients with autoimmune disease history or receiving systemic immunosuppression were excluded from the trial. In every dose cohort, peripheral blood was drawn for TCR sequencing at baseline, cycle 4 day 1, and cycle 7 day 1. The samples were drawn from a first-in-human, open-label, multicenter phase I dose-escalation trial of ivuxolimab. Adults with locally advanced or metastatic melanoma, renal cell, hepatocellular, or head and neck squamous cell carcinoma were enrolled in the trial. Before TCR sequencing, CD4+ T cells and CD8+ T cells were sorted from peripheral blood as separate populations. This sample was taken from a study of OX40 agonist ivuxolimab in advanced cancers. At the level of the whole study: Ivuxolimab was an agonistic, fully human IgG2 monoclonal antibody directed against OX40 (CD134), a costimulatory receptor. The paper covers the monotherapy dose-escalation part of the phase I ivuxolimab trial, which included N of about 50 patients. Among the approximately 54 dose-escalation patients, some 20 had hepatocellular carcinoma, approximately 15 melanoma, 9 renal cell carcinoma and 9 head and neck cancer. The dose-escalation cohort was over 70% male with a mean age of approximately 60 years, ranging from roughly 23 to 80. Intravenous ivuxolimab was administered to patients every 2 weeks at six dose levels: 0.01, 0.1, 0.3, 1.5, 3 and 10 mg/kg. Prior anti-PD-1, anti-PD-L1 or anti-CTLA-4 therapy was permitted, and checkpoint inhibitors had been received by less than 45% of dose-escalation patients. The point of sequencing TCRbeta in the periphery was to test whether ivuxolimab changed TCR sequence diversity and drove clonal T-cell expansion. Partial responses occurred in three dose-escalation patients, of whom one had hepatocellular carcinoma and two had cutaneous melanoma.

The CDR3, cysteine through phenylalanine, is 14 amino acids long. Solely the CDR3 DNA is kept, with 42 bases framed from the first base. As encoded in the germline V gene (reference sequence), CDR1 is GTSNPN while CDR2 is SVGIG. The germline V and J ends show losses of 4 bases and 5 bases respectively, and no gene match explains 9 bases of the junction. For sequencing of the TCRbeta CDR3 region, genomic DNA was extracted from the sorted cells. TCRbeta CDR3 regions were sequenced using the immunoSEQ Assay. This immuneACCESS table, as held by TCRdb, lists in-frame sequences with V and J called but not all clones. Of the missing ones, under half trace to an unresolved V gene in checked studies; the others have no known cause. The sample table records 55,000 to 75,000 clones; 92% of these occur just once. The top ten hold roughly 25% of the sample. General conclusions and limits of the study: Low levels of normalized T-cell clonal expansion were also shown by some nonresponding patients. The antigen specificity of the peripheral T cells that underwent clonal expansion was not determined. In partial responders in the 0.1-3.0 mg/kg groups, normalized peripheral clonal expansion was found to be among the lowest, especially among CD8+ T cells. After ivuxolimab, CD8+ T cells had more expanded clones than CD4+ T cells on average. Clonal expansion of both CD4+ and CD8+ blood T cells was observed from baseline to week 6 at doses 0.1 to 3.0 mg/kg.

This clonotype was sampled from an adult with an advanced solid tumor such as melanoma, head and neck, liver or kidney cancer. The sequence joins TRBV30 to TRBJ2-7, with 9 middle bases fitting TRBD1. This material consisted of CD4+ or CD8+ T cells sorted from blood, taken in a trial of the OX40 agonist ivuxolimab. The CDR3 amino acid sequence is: CAWKAGTGRHEQYF. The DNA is TGTGCCTGGAAAGCCGGGACAGGGAGACACGAGCAGTACTTC.